The clone carrying this T cell receptor beta chain was seen more than once but under ten times. Antigen specificity is unknown. TCRdb fed the reads into MiXCR, producing one record per CDR3 protein. The sample yields under 130,000 distinct CDR3 sequences, roughly 41% seen once. This entry belongs to a study of T cell repertoires in cytomegalovirus infection. CDR1 MNHEY and CDR2 SMNVEV come from the germline V gene (reference sequence). The CDR3 loop spans 14 amino acids. The V and J ends lost 6 bases and 5 bases respectively, with 16 bases between them. The gene calls are TRBV27 and TRBJ1-1; D is possibly TRBD1 (6 bases). This specimen consisted of CD8+ T cells from cultured PBMCs, obtained from culture after CMV antigen stimulation. The TCR originated in a human donor in good health (CMV status not recorded). Some clones in this sample may be carry-over from other donors' samples. This chain's CDR3 is CASSLGGGGTEAFF. CDR3 in DNA: TGTGCCAGCAGCTTAGGGGGTGGAGGGACTGAAGCTTTCTTT.